What follows are 3 T cell receptor beta chains derived from one specimen sequenced in a study of T cell responses to AZD1222 COVID-19 vaccine. The method was immunoSEQ multiplex PCR; TCRdb's version includes in-frame clones alone and lacks a portion of them. The sample yields around 140,000 clones, about nine tenths seen once. This material consisted of peripheral blood, taken 28 days after the second AZD1222 dose. These receptors were taken from an adult who received the AZD1222 COVID-19 vaccine.

This CDR3 is CASSLQGVNTEAFF. CDR3 DNA sequence: TGTGCCAGCAGCCTACAGGGGGTGAACACTGAAGCTTTCTTT. V and J are TRBV3-1 (or the pseudogene TRBV3-2) and TRBJ1-1; TRBD1 agrees at 8 bases. Unmatched junction bases numbered 1, after V lost 4 bases and J lost 0 bases. CDR1 is LGHDT, CDR2 YNNKEL, per germline (reference sequence). The CDR3 extends over 14 amino acids.

The chain recombines TRBV7-2 with TRBJ1-5, with 11 bases fitting TRBD1. The V gene's germline CDR1 is SGHTA and CDR2 FQGNSA. This CDR3 region has 16 residues. The ends lost 0 bases at V and 5 bases at J; junction bases unmatched: 3. The CDR3 reads CASSLAGQGAHQPQHF. CDR3 nucleotide sequence: TGTGCCAGCAGCTTAGCCGGACAGGGGGCACATCAGCCCCAGCATTTT.

The J gene is TRBJ2-2, the V gene TRBV5-1, with D hard to call. Germline-derived CDR1 and CDR2 are SGHRS and YFSETQ. Trimming stripped 0 bases from V and 3 bases from J, with 3 bases between. The CDR3 has 13 amino acids. The CDR3 here is CASSLEYTGELFF. CDR3 bases: TGCGCCAGCAGCTTGGAGTACACCGGGGAGCTGTTTTTT.